This note documents a single TCR beta chain sequence. The data derive from a study of cytomegalovirus exposure and HLA in healthy donors. The study ran its PCR with 60 Vbeta and 13 Jbeta primers. Original analysis: Unique TCR beta chains numbered about 72 million in a later analysis, with roughly 10 million shared. Profiled with immunoSEQ multiplex PCR; TCRdb holds only in-frame clones, not every one. D and trimming were read from the DNA, whereas the V and J calls and clone size are those reported in that table. The data show around 140,000 clones, roughly 75% seen once. What was sequenced was PBMCs. The receptor was isolated from a female donor in good health and CMV-seronegative.

In nucleotides, the CDR3 is TGTGCCAGCAGCATCGGGACAGGGTCTAACTATGGCTACACCTTC. This encodes CASSIGTGSNYGYTF. The rearrangement uses TRBV5-4 and TRBJ1-2, with 9 positions matching TRBD1. Germline-derived CDR1 and CDR2 are SGHNT and YYREEE (reference sequence). This CDR3 spans 15 amino acids. V lost 4 bases and J lost 0; bases outside the gene matches: 4.